Below are 18 T cell receptor beta chains sequenced from a single sample in a study of beta chain features in type 1 diabetes. Sequenced material consisted of expressed TCRB transcripts (all of the isolated RNA was reverse transcribed). Sequencing used immunoSEQ multiplex PCR; TCRdb keeps in-frame clones, though not all of them. The sample lists tens of thousands of clones; roughly 52% were seen once. The antigens of these receptors remain unknown. Study observations and caveats: Among patients with Type 1 diabetes, TCRB CDR3s were moderately but significantly shorter in every one of the four CD4+ subsets.

The sample was Tregs from blood. The receptor source for this set is a woman aged 40 to 55 with type 1 diabetes.

The genes are TRBV28 and TRBJ1-2, with D unclear. The CDR3 runs 14 residues. Trimming stripped 10 bases from V and 3 bases from J, with 18 bases between. Germline-derived CDR1 and CDR2 are MDHEN and SYDVKM. CDR3 protein: CATSGVMADYGYTF. The CDR3 DNA is TGTGCCACTTCCGGCGTTATGGCGGACTATGGCTACACCTTC.

This clone has at least ten counts. The genes are TRBV11-2 and TRBJ2-7, with 9 positions matching TRBD1. Per germline, CDR1 SGHAT and CDR2 FQNNGV. With 3 bases clipped from V and 5 bases from J, the junction kept 11 bases outside the gene matches. There are 16 residues in the CDR3. CDR3 protein: CASSFGGTGYGDEQYF. The CDR3 nucleotides read TGTGCCAGCAGCTTTGGGGGGACAGGGTATGGTGACGAGCAGTACTTC.

The rearrangement joins TRBV28 to TRBJ1-1; no clear D gene. Germline values: CDR1 MDHEN, CDR2 SYDVKM. The CDR3 has 12 amino acids. V shed 4 bases and J shed 10 bases, with 13 bases lying between them. CDR3 sequence reads: CASSSPLPRAFF. In DNA, the CDR3 is TGTGCCAGCAGTTCGCCCCTCCCTAGAGCTTTCTTT.

This clone was found once. The chain joins TRBV6-5 to TRBJ1-2; D is possibly TRBD1 (5 bases). Per germline, CDR1 MNHEY and CDR2 SVGAGI. The ends were cut back, 4 bases at V and 4 bases at J, with 16 bases in the middle. CDR3 size: 15 residues. The CDR3, as DNA: TGTGCCAGCAGTTCGGACACGGGGGAGAGCTATGGCTACACCTTC. Translation gives CASSSDTGESYGYTF.

The chain combines TRBV18 with TRBJ2-7; 11 nucleotides align to TRBD1. CDR1 and CDR2 from the germline V gene are KGHSH and LQKENI. Trimming took 3 bases from V and 4 from J; bases not matched to a gene: 2. The CDR3 contains 14 residues. CDR3: CASSPGQGVYEQYF. In nucleotides, the CDR3 is TGTGCCAGCTCACCGGGACAGGGGGTATACGAGCAGTACTTC.

This chain connects TRBV10-3 to TRBJ2-3, with 8 nucleotides matching TRBD1. The CDR3 loop spans 13 amino acids. CDR1 is ENHRY, CDR2 SYGVKD, per germline. Losses at the gene ends were 6 bases for V and 6 bases for J; bases not matched to a gene: 5. CDR3 coding DNA: TGTGCCATCAGACGGACAGGGTCGGATACGCAGTATTTT. It specifies CAIRRTGSDTQYF.

This chain links TRBV7-2 with TRBJ2-5; D ambiguous. Germline lookup yields CDR1 SGHTA and CDR2 FQGNSA. The V and J ends lost 2 bases and 1 base respectively, with 11 bases between them. There are 15 residues in the CDR3. The CDR3 reads CASSLRRGSQETQYF. The CDR3 DNA is TGTGCCAGCAGCTTACGGAGAGGTTCCCAAGAGACCCAGTACTTC.

This rearrangement joins TRBV6-5 to TRBJ1-1; 7 bases agree with TRBD1. Germline V gene sequence: CDR1 MNHEY, CDR2 SVGAGI. CDR3 length: 15 residues. With V trimmed by 0 bases and J by 11 bases, 12 bases remained unmatched. CDR3 DNA: TGTGCCAGCAGTTACTCAACAGGGGCGAGCCAGTCCGCTTTCTTT. Protein product: CASSYSTGASQSAFF.

This rearrangement joins TRBV19 to TRBJ1-1, with D possibly TRBD1 on 5 matching bases. Trimming left V 7 bases short and J 1 base short, with 13 bases between. Germline CDR1 and CDR2: LNHDA and SQIVND (reference sequence). CDR3 length: 14 amino acids. The CDR3 reads CASKPLRGNTEAFF. DNA of the CDR3: TGTGCCAGTAAACCTTTAAGGGGGAACACTGAAGCTTTCTTT.

This clone came up a few times. V is TRBV18 and J is TRBJ1-4; tentatively, D is TRBD1 (6 bases). Germline CDR1 reads KGHSH; CDR2 reads LQKENI. The CDR3 totals 14 residues. V was shortened by 3 bases and J by 4 bases, with 9 bases between the two germline ends. CDR3 sequence (DNA): TGTGCCAGCTCACCGGACAGCCGTAATGAAAAACTGTTTTTT. Translation gives CASSPDSRNEKLFF.

This clone was counted between two and nine times. One end of the junction does not line up with germline, which may come from a read error. The V gene is TRBV7-2, the J gene TRBJ1-5, with no clear D. Germline V gene lookup returns CDR1 SGHTA and CDR2 FQGNSA. The CDR3 is made up of 15 amino acids. CDR3 loop: CASSQDPGSNQPQHF. The CDR3 DNA reads as TGCGCCAGCAGCCAAGATCCGGGTAGCAATCAGCCCCAGCATTTT.

J is TRBJ2-7 and V is TRBV6-1, with 7 nucleotides matching TRBD2. The CDR3 has 17 amino acids. Germline assignment: CDR1 MNHNS and CDR2 SASEGT. Trimming took 2 bases from V and 2 from J; bases not matched to a gene: 12. Here the CDR3 reads CASSEKPSLGGTYEQYF. For the CDR3, the DNA is TGTGCCAGCAGTGAAAAGCCCTCTCTGGGAGGGACCTACGAGCAGTACTTC.

V usage is TRBV7-2 and J usage is TRBJ2-1, with D possibly TRBD1 on 5 matching bases. This CDR3 contains 14 residues. Trimming removed 5 bases at V and 0 bases at J, with 8 bases between. Per germline, CDR1 SGHTA and CDR2 FQGNSA. This CDR3 reads CASSRQLSYNEQFF. As DNA, the CDR3 is TGTGCCAGCAGCCGACAGCTCTCCTACAATGAGCAGTTCTTC.

This chain links TRBV6-1 with TRBJ2-7, with 7 bases that match TRBD1. CDR1 is MNHNS, CDR2 SASEGT, per germline. With V trimmed by 7 bases and J by 6 bases, 15 bases remained unmatched. The CDR3 length is 15 residues. CDR3: CASTAQEGARGEQYF. The CDR3, as DNA: TGTGCCAGCACCGCGCAAGAGGGGGCGCGAGGCGAGCAGTACTTC.

The chain recombines TRBV5-6 with TRBJ1-4; D uncertain. V lost 2 bases and J lost 8, with 7 bases in between. The germline gives CDR1 SGHDT, CDR2 YYEEEE. This CDR3 spans 12 amino acids. The CDR3 sequence is CASSFRLEKLFF. Written as DNA, the CDR3 is TGTGCCAGCAGCTTCCGGTTGGAAAAACTGTTTTTT.

The V gene is TRBV6-1, the J gene TRBJ2-3, with 13 bases aligning to TRBD2. V gave up 4 bases and J gave up 2 bases; unmatched junction bases: 6. The CDR3 is made up of 17 amino acids. Germline-derived CDR1 and CDR2 are MNHNS and SASEGT. The CDR3 coding sequence is TGTGCCAGCAGTGCCCGGACTAGCGGGAGTATCACAGATACGCAGTATTTT. It is translated as CASSARTSGSITDTQYF.

This chain joins TRBV10-3 and TRBJ1-1; 12 positions match TRBD1. Germline V gene lookup returns CDR1 ENHRY and CDR2 SYGVKD. CDR3 length: 18 residues. With 6 bases clipped from V and 4 bases from J, the junction kept 15 bases outside the gene matches. The CDR3 spells CAISRSGTGGRFGTEAFF. CDR3 sequence (DNA): TGTGCCATCAGCCGATCCGGGACAGGGGGCAGGTTTGGCACTGAAGCTTTCTTT.

This clone occurred a few times. This chain connects TRBV5-4 to TRBJ2-5; 8 bases agree with TRBD2. The DNA end favors TRBJ2-7, so the J call may be wrong. Germline CDR1 and CDR2: SGHNT and YYREEE (reference sequence). The CDR3 has 15 residues. CDR3 region: CASSPPGLGSTEQYF. CDR3 nucleotides: TGTGCCAGCAGCCCACCGGGACTAGGCTCCACCGAGCAGTACTTC.